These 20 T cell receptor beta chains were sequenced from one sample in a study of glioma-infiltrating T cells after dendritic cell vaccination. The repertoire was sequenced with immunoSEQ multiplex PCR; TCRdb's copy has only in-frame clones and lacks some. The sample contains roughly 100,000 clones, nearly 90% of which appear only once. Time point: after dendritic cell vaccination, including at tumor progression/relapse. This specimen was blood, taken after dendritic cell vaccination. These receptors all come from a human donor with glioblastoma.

The DNA for the CDR3 is TGCGCCAGCCAACAGGGGGCGGGCACTGAAGCTTTCTTT. Translating gives CASQQGAGTEAFF. The gene calls are TRBV4-1 and TRBJ1-1; 9 nucleotides align to TRBD1. The CDR3 length is 13 residues. Germline-derived CDR1 and CDR2 are MGHRA and YSYEKL. J lost 4 bases, V lost 8 bases, and 5 bases had no gene match.

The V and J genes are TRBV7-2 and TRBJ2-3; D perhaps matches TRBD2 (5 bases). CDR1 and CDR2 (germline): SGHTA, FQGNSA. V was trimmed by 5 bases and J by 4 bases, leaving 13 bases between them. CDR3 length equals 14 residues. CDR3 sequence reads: CASSAGLMADTQYF. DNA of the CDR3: TGTGCCAGCAGCGCTGGACTTATGGCAGATACGCAGTATTTT.

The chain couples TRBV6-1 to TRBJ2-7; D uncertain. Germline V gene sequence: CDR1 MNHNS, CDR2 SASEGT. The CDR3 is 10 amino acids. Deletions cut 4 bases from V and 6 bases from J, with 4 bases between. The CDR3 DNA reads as TGTGCCAGCAGTGCCCTCGAGCAGTACTTC. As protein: CASSALEQYF.

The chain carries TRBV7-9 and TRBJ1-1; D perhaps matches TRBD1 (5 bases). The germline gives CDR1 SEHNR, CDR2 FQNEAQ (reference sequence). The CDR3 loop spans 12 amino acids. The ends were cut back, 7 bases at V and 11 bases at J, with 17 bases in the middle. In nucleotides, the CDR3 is TGTGCCAGCACCTTGGGGGGGGTCGGGGCTTTCTTT. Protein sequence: CASTLGGVGAFF.

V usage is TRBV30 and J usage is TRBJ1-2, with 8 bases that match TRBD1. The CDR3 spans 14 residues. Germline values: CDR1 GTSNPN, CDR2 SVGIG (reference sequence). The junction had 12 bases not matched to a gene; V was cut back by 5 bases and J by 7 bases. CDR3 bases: TGTGCCTGGGGACAGGGATCCGGAGGTCGTGGCTACACCTTC. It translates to CAWGQGSGGRGYTF.

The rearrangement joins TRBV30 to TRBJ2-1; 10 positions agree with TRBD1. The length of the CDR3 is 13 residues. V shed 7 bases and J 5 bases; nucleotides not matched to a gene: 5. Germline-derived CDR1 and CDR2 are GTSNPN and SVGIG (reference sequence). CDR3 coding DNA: TGTGCCTCAGCCGGGACAGGGGACAATGAGCAGTTCTTC. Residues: CASAGTGDNEQFF.

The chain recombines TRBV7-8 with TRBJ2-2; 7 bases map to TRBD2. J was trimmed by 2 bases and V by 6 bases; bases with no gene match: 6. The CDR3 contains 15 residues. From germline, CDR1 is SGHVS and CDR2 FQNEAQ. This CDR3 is CASRRGGSNTGELFF. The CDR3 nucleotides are TGTGCCAGCAGGCGGGGCGGGAGTAACACCGGGGAGCTGTTTTTT.

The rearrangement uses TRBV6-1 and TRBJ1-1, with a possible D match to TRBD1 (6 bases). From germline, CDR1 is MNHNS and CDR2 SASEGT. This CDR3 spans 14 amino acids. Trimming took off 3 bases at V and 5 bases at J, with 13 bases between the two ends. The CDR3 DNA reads TGTGCCAGCAGTGACCTAACAGGGTTTACTGAAGCTTTCTTT. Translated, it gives CASSDLTGFTEAFF.

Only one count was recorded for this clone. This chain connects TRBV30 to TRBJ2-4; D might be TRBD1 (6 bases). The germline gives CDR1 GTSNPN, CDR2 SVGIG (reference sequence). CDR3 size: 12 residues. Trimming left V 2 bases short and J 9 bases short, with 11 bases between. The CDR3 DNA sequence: TGTGCCTGGAGTACTACAGGGCCCATTCAGTACTTC. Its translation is CAWSTTGPIQYF. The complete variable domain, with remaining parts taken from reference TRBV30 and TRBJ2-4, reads SQTIHQWPATLVQPVGSPLSLECTVEGTSNPNLYWYRQAAGRGLQLLFYSVGIGQISSEVPQNLSASRPQDRQFILSSKKLLLSDSGFYLCAWSTTGPIQYFGAGTRLSVL.

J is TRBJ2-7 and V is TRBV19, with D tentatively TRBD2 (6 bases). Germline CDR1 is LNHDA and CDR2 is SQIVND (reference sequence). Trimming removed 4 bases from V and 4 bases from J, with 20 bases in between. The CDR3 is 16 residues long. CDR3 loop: CASSRILGEEAYEQYF. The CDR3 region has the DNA TGTGCCAGTAGTAGAATCCTCGGGGAGGAAGCTTACGAGCAGTACTTC.

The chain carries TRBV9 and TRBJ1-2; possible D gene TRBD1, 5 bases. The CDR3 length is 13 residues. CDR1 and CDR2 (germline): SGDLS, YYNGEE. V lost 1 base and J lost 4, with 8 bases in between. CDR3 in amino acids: CASSVSQGYGYTF. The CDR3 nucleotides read TGTGCCAGCAGCGTATCTCAGGGCTATGGCTACACCTTC.

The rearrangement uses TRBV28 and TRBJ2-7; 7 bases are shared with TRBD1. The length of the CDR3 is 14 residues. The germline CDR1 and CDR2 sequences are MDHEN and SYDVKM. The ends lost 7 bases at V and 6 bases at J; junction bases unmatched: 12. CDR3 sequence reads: CASTQGGQSSEQYF. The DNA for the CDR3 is TGTGCCAGCACGCAAGGGGGACAGTCTAGCGAGCAGTACTTC.

CDR3 amino acids: CASSPGYYEQYF. As DNA, the CDR3 is TGTGCCAGTAGTCCCGGGTACTACGAGCAGTACTTC. This sequence joins TRBV19 and TRBJ2-7; D gene unclear. V gave up 5 bases and J gave up 3 bases, with 8 bases separating them. Germline values: CDR1 LNHDA, CDR2 SQIVND (reference sequence). CDR3 length: 12 amino acids.

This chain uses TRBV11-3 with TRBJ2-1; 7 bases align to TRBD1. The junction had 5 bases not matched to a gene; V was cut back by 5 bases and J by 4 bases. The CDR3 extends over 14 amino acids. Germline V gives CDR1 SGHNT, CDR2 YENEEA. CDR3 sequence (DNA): TGTGCCAGCAGCCCGGACAGGCTATACAATGAGCAGTTCTTC. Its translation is CASSPDRLYNEQFF.

CDR3 amino acids: CASSRGVGSGGQETQYF. CDR3 sequence (DNA): TGCGCCAGCAGCCGAGGGGTCGGTAGCGGGGGGCAAGAGACCCAGTACTTC. The chain couples TRBV10-2 to TRBJ2-5, with 10 bases identical to TRBD2. The CDR3 extends over 17 amino acids. The V gene's germline CDR1 is WSHSY and CDR2 SAAADI. The V gene end was trimmed by 6 bases and the J gene end by 2 bases; junction bases not matched to a gene: 12.

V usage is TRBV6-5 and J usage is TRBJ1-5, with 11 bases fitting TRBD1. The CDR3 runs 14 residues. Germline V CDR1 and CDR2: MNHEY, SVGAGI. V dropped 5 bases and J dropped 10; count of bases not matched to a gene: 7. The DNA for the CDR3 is TGTGCCAGCAGTCGCGGGACAGGGGGATCTCCCCAGCATTTT. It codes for CASSRGTGGSPQHF.

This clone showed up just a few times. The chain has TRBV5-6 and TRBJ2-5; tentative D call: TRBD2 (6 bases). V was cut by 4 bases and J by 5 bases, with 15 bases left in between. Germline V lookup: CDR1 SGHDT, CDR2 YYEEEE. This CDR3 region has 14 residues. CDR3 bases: TGTGCCAGCAGCCCCACGGGAGAGGGGGAGACCCAGTACTTC. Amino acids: CASSPTGEGETQYF.

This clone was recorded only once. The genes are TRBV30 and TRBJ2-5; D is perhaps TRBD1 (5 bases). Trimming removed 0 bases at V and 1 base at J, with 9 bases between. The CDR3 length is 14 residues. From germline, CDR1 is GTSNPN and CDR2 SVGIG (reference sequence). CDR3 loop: CAWSVQDIQETQYF. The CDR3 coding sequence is TGTGCCTGGAGTGTACAGGACATCCAAGAGACCCAGTACTTC.

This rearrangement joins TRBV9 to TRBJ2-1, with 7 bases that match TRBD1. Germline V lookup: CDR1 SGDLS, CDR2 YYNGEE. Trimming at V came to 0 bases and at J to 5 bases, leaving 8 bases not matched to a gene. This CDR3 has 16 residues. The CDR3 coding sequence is TGTGCCAGCAGCGTAGCGCCCACAGGGGCAAACAATGAGCAGTTCTTC. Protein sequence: CASSVAPTGANNEQFF.

The CDR3 protein is CASSAGTTNYGYTF. The CDR3 bases are TGTGCCAGCAGTGCAGGGACAACTAACTATGGCTACACCTTC. This chain uses TRBV27 with TRBJ1-2, with D perhaps matching TRBD1 (6 bases). The CDR3 has 14 amino acids. V was cut by 5 bases and J by 0 bases, with 10 bases left in between. From germline, CDR1 is MNHEY and CDR2 SMNVEV (reference sequence).